These T cell receptor beta chains were read from a single sample in a study of shared clonotypes between healthy human individuals. Sequencing was performed with immunoSEQ multiplex PCR; in TCRdb, only in-frame clones are kept and a portion is missing. The sample comprises approximately 2,000,000 clones, 90% to 95% of which are singletons, and roughly 1.7% rests with the top ten. Sequenced sample: naive CD8+ T cells from PBMCs. The receptors were sampled from a man younger than 35 in good health. Some clones in this sample may be carry-over from other donors' samples. Each CDR3 is given with its conserved first and last residue. Fields, in order: D gene, J gene, clone size, V gene, CDR3 protein, CDR3 DNA. D genes are given only for firm matches. Clone size is shown for a subset of rows, as once, few, many or a class of expanded clone.

>NA|TRBJ2-2|NA|TRBV7-9
CASSLGHPTGELFF
TGTGCCAGCAGCTTGGGACATCCCACCGGGGAGCTGTTTTTT
>NA|TRBJ2-2|once|TRBV21-1
CASSDLGGELFF
TGTGCCAGCAGCGACCTAGGGGGGGAGCTGTTTTTT
>NA|TRBJ2-2|NA|TRBV14
CASSYGRFSGELFF
TGTGCCAGCAGCTACGGACGGTTCTCCGGGGAGCTGTTTTTT
>TRBD1|TRBJ2-7|once|TRBV5-6
CASSWDRADEQYF
TGTGCCAGCAGCTGGGACAGGGCTGACGAGCAGTACTTC
>NA|TRBJ2-3|NA|TRBV29-1
CSVDYGVVADTQYF
TGCAGCGTTGATTACGGAGTGGTCGCAGATACGCAGTATTTT
>NA|TRBJ1-2|NA|TRBV6-1
CASSEVRGGYTF
TGTGCCAGCAGTGAAGTGAGGGGTGGCTACACCTTC
>TRBD2|TRBJ2-1|NA|TRBV4-1
CASSQDRAGEPLYNEQFF
TGCGCCAGCAGCCAAGATAGAGCGGGAGAGCCTTTATACAATGAGCAGTTCTTC
>TRBD2|TRBJ2-2|NA|TRBV9
CASSPLTSTDTGELFF
TGTGCCAGCAGCCCACTGACTAGCACAGACACCGGGGAGCTGTTTTTT
>NA|TRBJ1-5|NA|TRBV5-8
CASSVIQMGWVQPQHF
TGTGCCAGCAGCGTCATACAGATGGGTTGGGTTCAGCCCCAGCATTTT
>TRBD1|TRBJ1-1|once|TRBV10-2
CASARAGGPTNTEAFF
TGCGCCAGCGCCCGGGCAGGGGGCCCGACGAACACTGAAGCTTTCTTT
>TRBD1|TRBJ2-3|NA|TRBV7-3
CASSQTGQGVFDTQYF
TGTGCCAGCAGCCAGACGGGACAGGGGGTTTTTGATACGCAGTATTTT
>NA|TRBJ2-7|NA|TRBV27
CASSLSYRERYEQYF
TGTGCCAGCAGTTTATCATACAGGGAGAGGTACGAGCAGTACTTC
>TRBD2|TRBJ2-1|NA|TRBV27
CASSFGGAGLSYNEQFF
TGTGCCAGCAGTTTTGGCGGAGCGGGACTATCCTACAATGAGCAGTTCTTC
>NA|TRBJ1-2|NA|TRBV29-1
CSALTTVYGYTF
TGCAGCGCCTTAACAACGGTCTATGGCTACACCTTC
>NA|TRBJ2-3|NA|TRBV28
CASSSRGYGTFSDTQYF
TGTGCCAGCAGTTCGCGGGGTTACGGGACCTTCTCGGATACGCAGTATTTT
>TRBD2|TRBJ2-7|once|TRBV4-1
CASSQSISGATSGDSSYEQYF
TGCGCCAGCAGCCAATCCATAAGCGGGGCGACTAGCGGAGACAGCTCCTACGAGCAGTACTTC
>TRBD2|TRBJ2-1|NA|TRBV7-6
CASSWGLAGANNEQFF
TGTGCCAGCAGCTGGGGACTAGCGGGAGCCAACAATGAGCAGTTCTTC
>NA|TRBJ2-7|NA|TRBV6-1
CASSEGAGFEQYF
TGTGCCAGCAGTGAAGGGGCAGGGTTCGAGCAGTACTTC
>NA|TRBJ2-7|NA|TRBV30
CAWSVGRTEQYF
TGTGCCTGGAGTGTAGGCCGGACGGAGCAGTACTTC
>TRBD1|TRBJ2-7|NA|TRBV7-8
CASSFGDRPPEQYF
TGTGCCAGCAGCTTTGGGGACAGGCCCCCCGAGCAGTACTTC
>NA|TRBJ1-2|NA|TRBV27
CASSITGSNYGYTF
TGTGCCAGCAGTATAACAGGGTCTAACTATGGCTACACCTTC
>TRBD1|TRBJ2-6|NA|TRBV7-9
CASSLGRPTGSGANVLTF
TGTGCCAGCAGCTTAGGCCGACCGACAGGGTCTGGGGCCAACGTCCTGACTTTC